This T cell receptor (beta chain) was captured in a study of blood T cell repertoires in COVID-19. Trimming stripped 6 bases from V and 8 bases from J, with 14 bases between. This CDR3 comprises 13 residues. TCRdb keeps only in-frame clones here, not all; method: immunoSEQ multiplex PCR. The table has a few hundred thousand clones, 65% to 90% seen once. This TCR came from a woman aged 55-70 years with COVID-19, enrolled during active disease. The chain combines TRBV12-3 or TRBV12-4 with TRBJ2-1; D uncertain. Sequencing was done on a sample of peripheral blood. In DNA, the CDR3 is TGTGCCAGCAGAGCATCCCAGGATCATGAGCAGTTCTTC. This translates into CASRASQDHEQFF.